The 7 T cell receptor beta chains below were found in one sample sequenced in a study of type 1 regulatory T cells (dated by TCRdb to about 2021). TCRdb records Illumina MiSeq as the sequencer. Clones were called with MiXCR by TCRdb after fastp trimmed the public reads at Q25, and only in-frame beta chains were retained. Rows are combined by CDR3 protein, so each entry shows the most common genes and DNA. The table for this sample lists tens of thousands of distinct CDR3 sequences; 12% of them were counted only once. The ten largest account for 8% to 10% of the sample. Their target antigens are unknown. Sequenced sample: cultured non-Tr1 T cells, either the whole culture or a sorted T cell fraction (not recorded which). The sample's cell subset or site, from its label and the paper: non-Tr1 population from the T-allo10 product. These receptor sequences come from a human donor in good health.

This clonotype appeared once. This may be a read error, as it is one base from a much larger clone. The rearrangement links TRBV18 to TRBJ1-5; D unclear. The CDR3 totals 14 residues. Germline lookup yields CDR1 KGHSH and CDR2 LQKENI. The CDR3 coding sequence is TGTGCCCGCTCGATGGGCGCGAGGGAGCAGCCCCAGCATTTT. Protein sequence: CARSMGAREQPQHF.

This rearrangement joins TRBV5-1 to TRBJ2-7, with D possibly TRBD1 on 5 matching bases. V dropped 0 bases and J dropped 4 bases, with 11 bases sitting between them. CDR3 size: 14 residues. CDR1 and CDR2 (germline): SGHRS, YFSETQ. The CDR3 here is CASSLDGHEYEQYF. CDR3 sequence (DNA): TGCGCCAGCAGCTTGGACGGACATGAATACGAGCAGTACTTC. The full variable domain, completed using reference TRBV5-1 and TRBJ2-7, is KAGVTQTPRYLIKTRGQQVTLSCSPISGHRSVSWYQQTPGQGLQFLFEYFSETQRNKGNFPGRFSGRQFSNSRSEMNVSTLELGDSALYLCASSLDGHEYEQYFGPGTRLTVT.

This clonotype occurred a few times. This chain uses TRBV12-3 or TRBV12-4 with TRBJ2-2, with D tentatively TRBD2 (6 bases). The CDR3 contains 13 residues. Between the trimmed V and J ends, which lost 4 bases and 6 bases, there was a span of 9 bases. The DNA for the CDR3 is TGTGCCAGCAGTTCCCTAGCGTCCGGGGAGCTGTTTTTT. The encoded protein is CASSSLASGELFF.

A word on this clonotype: A single base separates this from a much larger clone, so it may be a read error. This rearrangement joins TRBV2 to TRBJ2-5, with a weak D call TRBD1 (6 bases). The CDR3 has 15 residues. V was shortened by 6 bases and J by 4 bases, with 18 bases between the two germline ends. From germline, CDR1 is SNHLY and CDR2 FYNNEI. Here the CDR3 reads CASRLQKTGGETQYF. The CDR3 DNA is TGTGCCAGCAGGCTACAGAAGACAGGAGGAGAGACCCAGTACTTC. Filled out from reference TRBV2 and TRBJ2-5, the complete variable domain reads EPEVTQTPSHQVTQMGQEVILRCVPISNHLYFYWYRQILGQKVEFLVSFYNNEISEKSEIFDDQFSVERPDGSNFTLKIRSTKLEDSAMYFCASRLQKTGGETQYFGPGTRLLVL.

This clonotype was seen repeatedly, ten times or more. V is TRBV15 and J is TRBJ2-5; weak D call: TRBD1 (6 bases). V lost 3 bases and J 5 bases, leaving 13 bases between the germline ends. The CDR3 spans 14 residues. Germline V gives CDR1 LNHNV, CDR2 YYDKDF (reference sequence). The CDR3: CATSSSVRGETQYF. The CDR3 nucleotides read TGTGCCACCAGCAGCAGCGTGAGGGGGGAGACCCAGTACTTC.

The genes are TRBV7-9 and TRBJ2-2; D possibly corresponds to TRBD1 (5 bases). The CDR3 has 15 residues. Trimming took 5 bases from V and 3 from J, leaving 13 bases between them. From germline, CDR1 is SEHNR and CDR2 FQNEAQ (reference sequence). CDR3 DNA sequence: TGTGCCAGCAGCCCAAGGGGTGTCGACACCGGGGAGCTGTTTTTT. Translation gives CASSPRGVDTGELFF.

The chain combines TRBV20-1 with TRBJ2-3; D is uncertain. V gave up 8 bases and J gave up 5 bases, with 23 bases separating them. The CDR3 runs to 15 residues. Germline CDR1 reads DFQATT; CDR2 reads SNEGSKA (reference sequence). The CDR3 DNA sequence: TGCAGTATGGTGTCCCAGAAGGGATTCGGAGATACGCAGTATTTT. Its translation is CSMVSQKGFGDTQYF.